This entry lists 26 T cell receptor beta chains sequenced from one sample in a study of blood T cell repertoires in COVID-19. The table came from immunoSEQ multiplex PCR; TCRdb's copy has only in-frame clones and leaves some out. The sample carries some 520,000 clones, roughly 87% recorded once. Sequenced input: peripheral blood. Receptor source: a man aged 18 to 35 with COVID-19, enrolled during active disease.

This clone has at least ten counts. The chain employs TRBV12-5 and TRBJ1-6, with TRBD1 matching 9 bases. The CDR3 contains 24 residues. From germline, CDR1 is LGHNT and CDR2 FRNRAP. V was clipped by 0 bases and J by 0 bases; unmatched bases: 21. The CDR3 DNA reads as TGTGCTAGTGGTTTGGTACAGAGTGATTACGCCGGGACAGGGCGGAACTCCTATAATTCACCCCTCCACTTT. Its translation is CASGLVQSDYAGTGRNSYNSPLHF.

The genes are TRBV5-8 and TRBJ2-5; TRBD1 matches at 9 bases. Germline CDR1 and CDR2: SGHTS and YDEGEE. This CDR3 has 14 amino acids. J was trimmed by 7 bases and V by 5 bases; bases with no gene match: 9. The CDR3 loop reads CASRNRDRVGTQYF. The CDR3 bases are TGTGCCAGCAGAAACCGGGACAGGGTAGGGACCCAGTACTTC.

The chain has TRBV6-6 and TRBJ2-1; 9 bases map to TRBD2. The CDR3 is 16 residues long. V dropped 0 bases and J dropped 7; count of bases not matched to a gene: 7. CDR1 MNHNY and CDR2 SVGAGI come from the germline V gene (reference sequence). The chain's CDR3 is CASSYSRREGLNEQFF. DNA for the CDR3: TGTGCCAGCAGTTACTCGCGGCGGGAGGGCCTGAATGAGCAGTTCTTC.

This chain links TRBV6-5 with TRBJ1-6; D is possibly TRBD1 (5 bases). V lost 7 bases, J lost 8 bases, and 15 bases lay in between. Germline V gene lookup returns CDR1 MNHEY and CDR2 SVGAGI. The length of the CDR3 is 14 residues. Here the CDR3 DNA reads TGTGCCAGCACCCTCCGGGGACTGGATTCACCCCTCCACTTT. Translated: CASTLRGLDSPLHF.

The chain employs TRBV19 and TRBJ2-5; no definite D call. Germline V gene sequence: CDR1 LNHDA, CDR2 SQIVND (reference sequence). The CDR3 covers 13 residues. The V and J ends lost 5 bases and 2 bases respectively, with 9 bases between them. CDR3 nucleotides: TGTGCCAGTAGTCCACAGCTTCAAGAGACCCAGTACTTC. Translated, it gives CASSPQLQETQYF.

The chain carries TRBV2 and TRBJ2-3; a weak D match, TRBD1 (6 bases). Trimming shortened V by 8 bases and J by 5 bases, and 17 bases separated the two germline ends. In germline, CDR1 is SNHLY, CDR2 FYNNEI. This CDR3 comprises 14 residues. The CDR3 nucleotides read TGTGCCAGCGGGGGCAGGGGCGCGGGAGATACGCAGTATTTT. Its protein is CASGGRGAGDTQYF. Based on the CDR3 plus reference TRBV2 and TRBJ2-3, the full variable domain is EPEVTQTPSHQVTQMGQEVILRCVPISNHLYFYWYRQILGQKVEFLVSFYNNEISEKSEIFDDQFSVERPDGSNFTLKIRSTKLEDSAMYFCASGGRGAGDTQYFGPGTRLTVL.

This sequence joins TRBV19 and TRBJ1-4; possible D gene TRBD1, 6 bases. Germline CDR1 reads LNHDA; CDR2 reads SQIVND (reference sequence). The V end was cut by 3 bases, the J end by 10 bases, with 18 bases between. CDR3 length equals 15 residues. In DNA form, the CDR3 reads TGTGCCAGTAGTATTAGTTGGCAGGGGCCAGGAAAACTGTTTTTT. It translates to CASSISWQGPGKLFF.

The chain is built from TRBV25-1 and TRBJ1-4; D is undetermined. This CDR3 comprises 12 residues. With 3 bases removed from V and 10 bases from J, the gap between germline ends came to 9 bases. The germline V gene has CDR1 MGHDK and CDR2 SYGVNS. The DNA for the CDR3 is TGTGCCAGCAGTGAGAGGCCCGGAAAACTGTTTTTT. Its protein is CASSERPGKLFF.

The genes are TRBV3-1 (or the pseudogene TRBV3-2) and TRBJ2-3, with TRBD1 as a possible D gene (6 bases). CDR1 is LGHDT, CDR2 YNNKEL, per germline (reference sequence). The CDR3 loop spans 15 amino acids. Trimming removed 1 base from V and 5 bases from J, with 13 bases in between. CDR3 sequence (DNA): TGTGCCAGCAGCCAAGGGCAGGGGTCGGGAGATACGCAGTATTTT. It specifies CASSQGQGSGDTQYF.

The chain links TRBV11-3 to TRBJ2-7; a possible D gene is TRBD2 (6 bases). The V gene lost 3 bases and the J gene lost 1 base, with 16 bases spanning the gap. CDR3 size: 16 residues. Per germline, CDR1 SGHNT and CDR2 YENEEA. Here the CDR3 DNA reads TGTGCCAGCAGCTTGGGTAGCGGAGAGGGTTCCTACGAGCAGTACTTC. Translation: CASSLGSGEGSYEQYF.

This clone has a handful of counts. V and J are TRBV7-8 and TRBJ1-3; D unclear. This CDR3 is built from 17 residues. Germline-derived CDR1 and CDR2 are SGHVS and FQNEAQ. Trimming took 1 base from V and 0 from J, leaving 13 bases between them. CDR3 DNA sequence: TGTGCCAGCAGCTTAGGGGCCCTCAAGAGCTCTGGAAACACCATATATTTT. It specifies CASSLGALKSSGNTIYF.

Only one count was recorded for this clone. V is TRBV19 and J is TRBJ2-2, with TRBD2 identical over 11 bases. This CDR3 comprises 17 residues. J was trimmed by 1 base and V by 6 bases; bases with no gene match: 7. CDR1 is LNHDA, CDR2 SQIVND, per germline (reference sequence). In DNA, the CDR3 is TGTGCCAGTAGGAAGACTAGCGGGGCAGGGAACACCGGGGAGCTGTTTTTT. It encodes CASRKTSGAGNTGELFF.

CDR3 coding DNA: TGTGCCAGCAGCTTAGCGGGACTAGCGGGTCGGAATGAGCAGTTCTTC. Residues: CASSLAGLAGRNEQFF. This chain links TRBV11-1 with TRBJ2-1; TRBD2 matches 12 bases. After removal of 0 bases from V and 7 bases from J, the junction contained 4 bases not matched to a gene. In germline, CDR1 is SGHAT, CDR2 FQDESV (reference sequence). The CDR3 sequence is 16 residues long.

The chain recombines TRBV27 with TRBJ2-4; a possible D gene is TRBD1 (5 bases). The V gene lost 7 bases and the J gene lost 4 bases, with 17 bases spanning the gap. Per germline, CDR1 MNHEY and CDR2 SMNVEV (reference sequence). The CDR3 loop spans 15 amino acids. This CDR3 reads CASKATVRGKNIQYF. CDR3 nucleotide sequence: TGTGCCAGCAAAGCGACAGTTCGTGGGAAAAACATTCAGTACTTC.

The table lists this clone with a count of one. The V and J genes are TRBV11-2 and TRBJ2-7; D gene ambiguous. V was clipped by 1 base and J by 3 bases, with 7 bases between them. The germline V gene has CDR1 SGHAT and CDR2 FQNNGV. CDR3 length: 13 residues. The CDR3 coding sequence is TGTGCCAGCAGCTTAGTGACAAGCTACGAGCAGTACTTC. As protein: CASSLVTSYEQYF.

The chain couples TRBV30 to TRBJ1-5; D is uncertain. V lost 0 bases and J lost 7, with 10 bases in between. This CDR3 has 13 residues. Germline V gives CDR1 GTSNPN, CDR2 SVGIG (reference sequence). The CDR3 region has the DNA TGTGCCTGGAGTGTACGGGATAACCAGCCCCAGCATTTT. Amino acids: CAWSVRDNQPQHF.

This clone appeared once. CDR3 sequence reads: CATSRDSRAGGETQYF. CDR3 nucleotide sequence: TGTGCCACCAGCAGAGATTCTAGAGCGGGAGGAGAGACCCAGTACTTC. The chain employs TRBV15 and TRBJ2-5, with 9 nucleotides matching TRBD2. V lost 0 bases and J lost 4; bases outside the gene matches: 6. Looked up from germline, CDR1 is LNHNV and CDR2 is YYDKDF (reference sequence). This CDR3 region has 16 residues.

The rearrangement links TRBV12-3 or TRBV12-4 to TRBJ1-1; unclear D gene. The CDR3 runs 11 residues. Trimming removed 6 bases at V and 8 bases at J, with 10 bases between. CDR3 bases: TGTGCCAGCAGCAACGGACTAGAAGCTTTCTTT. Its translation is CASSNGLEAFF.

J is TRBJ2-3 and V is TRBV4-1; perhaps TRBD2 as D (5 bases). This CDR3 region has 16 residues. Per the germline V gene, CDR1 is MGHRA and CDR2 is YSYEKL. V lost 0 bases and J lost 2, with 12 bases in between. CDR3 sequence (DNA): TGCGCCAGCAGCCAAGATGGTTCCGGGAACACAGATACGCAGTATTTT. Translating it yields CASSQDGSGNTDTQYF.

The chain employs TRBV14 and TRBJ1-2; possibly TRBD1 for D (5 bases). The germline V and J ends were trimmed by 4 bases and 4 bases, with 10 bases remaining between them. Germline V gene sequence: CDR1 SGHDN, CDR2 FVKESK. There are 13 residues in the CDR3. The CDR3 spells CASSPGTLYGYTF. In DNA form, the CDR3 reads TGTGCCAGCAGCCCCGGGACTCTCTATGGCTACACCTTC.

The rearrangement links TRBV24-1 to TRBJ2-2; D not resolved. V lost 1 base and J 2 bases, leaving 7 bases between the germline ends. The CDR3 is made up of 15 amino acids. Germline CDR1 reads KGHDR; CDR2 reads SFDVKD. For the CDR3, the DNA is TGTGCCACCAGTGATTTTGGCAGAAACACCGGGGAGCTGTTTTTT. Its protein product is CATSDFGRNTGELFF.

In this sample, this clone turned up many times. The chain recombines TRBV20-1 with TRBJ1-5; no clear D. The CDR3 consists of 15 residues. V was shortened by 3 bases and J by 5 bases, with 17 bases between the two germline ends. CDR1 and CDR2 (germline): DFQATT, SNEGSKA (reference sequence). The CDR3 is CSASLGQQGYQPQHF. The CDR3 region has the DNA TGCAGTGCTAGTCTTGGGCAGCAAGGTTATCAGCCCCAGCATTTT.

V gene TRBV7-9 combines with J gene TRBJ1-2; TRBD1 is a possible D gene (6 bases). Germline lookup yields CDR1 SEHNR and CDR2 FQNEAQ (reference sequence). The CDR3 is made up of 11 amino acids. The V end was cut by 1 base, the J end by 13 bases, with 10 bases between. DNA of the CDR3: TGTGCCAGCAGCTTAGACAGGGTCGTCACCTTC. It codes for CASSLDRVVTF.

This clone was detected a few times. The chain carries TRBV19 and TRBJ1-5; 7 positions match TRBD1. This CDR3 is built from 14 residues. Germline CDR1 and CDR2: LNHDA and SQIVND (reference sequence). V was clipped by 5 bases and J by 5 bases; unmatched bases: 6. CDR3 residues: CASSLRQGHQPQHF. The CDR3 DNA reads TGTGCCAGTAGTCTACGACAGGGCCATCAGCCCCAGCATTTT. The variable domain in full, completed from reference TRBV19 and TRBJ1-5, reads DGGITQSPKYLFRKEGQNVTLSCEQNLNHDAMYWYRQDPGQGLRLIYYSQIVNDFQKGDIAEGYSVSREKKESFPLTVTSAQKNPTAFYLCASSLRQGHQPQHFGDGTRLSIL.

This chain uses TRBV19 with TRBJ2-5, with TRBD2 matching 7 bases. CDR3 length: 13 amino acids. The germline V gene encodes CDR1 LNHDA and CDR2 SQIVND (reference sequence). V lost 5 bases, J lost 5 bases, and 5 bases stayed unmatched. The CDR3 nucleotides read TGTGCCAGTAGTCTTAAAGCGGGGGAGACCCAGTACTTC. Translation: CASSLKAGETQYF.

The chain recombines TRBV5-1 with TRBJ1-1; D is ambiguous. Germline V gene lookup returns CDR1 SGHRS and CDR2 YFSETQ. V was trimmed by 1 base and J by 4 bases, leaving 20 bases between them. This CDR3 is built from 17 residues. The CDR3 DNA follows: TGCGCCAGCAGCTTGATCACGGGTCCGGCAGTAAGCACTGAAGCTTTCTTT. Its translation is CASSLITGPAVSTEAFF.